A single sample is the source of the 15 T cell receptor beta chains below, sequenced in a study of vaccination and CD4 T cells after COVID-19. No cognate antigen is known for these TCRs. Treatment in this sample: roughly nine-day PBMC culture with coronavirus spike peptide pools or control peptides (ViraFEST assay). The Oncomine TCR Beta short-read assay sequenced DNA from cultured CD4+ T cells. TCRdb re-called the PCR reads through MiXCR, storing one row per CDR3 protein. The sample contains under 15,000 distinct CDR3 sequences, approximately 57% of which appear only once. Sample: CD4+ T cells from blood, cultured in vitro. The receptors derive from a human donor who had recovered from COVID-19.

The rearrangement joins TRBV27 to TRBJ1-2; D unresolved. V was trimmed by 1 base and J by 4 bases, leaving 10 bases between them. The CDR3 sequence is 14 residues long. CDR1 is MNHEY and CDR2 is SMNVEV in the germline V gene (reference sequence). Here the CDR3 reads CASSLLRSPYGYTF. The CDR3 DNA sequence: TGTGCCAGCAGTTTATTGAGGTCCCCCTATGGCTACACCTTC.

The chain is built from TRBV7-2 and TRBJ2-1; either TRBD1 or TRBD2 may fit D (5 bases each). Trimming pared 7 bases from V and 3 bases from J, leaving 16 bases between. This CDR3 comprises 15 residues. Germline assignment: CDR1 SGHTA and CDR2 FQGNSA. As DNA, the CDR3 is TGTGCCAGCAACGACCGGGACCGAGACTACAATGAGCAGTTCTTC. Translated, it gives CASNDRDRDYNEQFF. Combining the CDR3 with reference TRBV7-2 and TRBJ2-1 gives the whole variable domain GAGVSQSPSNKVTEKGKDVELRCDPISGHTALYWYRQSLGQGLEFLIYFQGNSAPDKSGLPSDRFSAERTGGSVSTLTIQRTQQEDSAVYLCASNDRDRDYNEQFFGPGTRLTVL.

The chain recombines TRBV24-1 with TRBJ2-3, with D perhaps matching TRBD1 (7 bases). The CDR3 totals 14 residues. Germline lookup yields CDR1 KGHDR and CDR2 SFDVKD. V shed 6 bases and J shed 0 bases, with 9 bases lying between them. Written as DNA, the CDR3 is TGTGCCACCAGTTCAGGGGGGAGCACAGATACGCAGTATTTT. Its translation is CATSSGGSTDTQYF.

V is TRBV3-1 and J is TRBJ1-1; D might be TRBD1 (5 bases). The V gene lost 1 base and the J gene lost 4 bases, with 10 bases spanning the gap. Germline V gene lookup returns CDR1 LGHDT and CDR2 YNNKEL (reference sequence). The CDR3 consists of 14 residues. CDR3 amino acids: CASSQVGGATEAFF. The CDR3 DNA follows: TGTGCCAGCAGCCAAGTCGGGGGTGCCACTGAAGCTTTCTTT.

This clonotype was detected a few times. This chain's CDR3 is CSAKTGTGEHQPQHF. CDR3 DNA: TGCAGTGCGAAAACGGGGACAGGGGAACATCAGCCCCAGCATTTT. V usage is TRBV20-1 and J usage is TRBJ1-5; 10 bases match TRBD1. CDR1 and CDR2 from the germline V gene are DFQATT and SNEGSKA (reference sequence). The CDR3 contains 15 residues. The junction had 10 bases not matched to a gene; V was cut back by 6 bases and J by 5 bases.

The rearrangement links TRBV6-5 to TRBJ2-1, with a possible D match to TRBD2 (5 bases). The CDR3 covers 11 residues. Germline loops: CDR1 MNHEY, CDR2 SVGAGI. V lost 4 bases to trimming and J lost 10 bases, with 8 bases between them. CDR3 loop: CASSSRREQFF. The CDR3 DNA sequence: TGTGCCAGCAGTTCACGGAGGGAGCAGTTCTTC.

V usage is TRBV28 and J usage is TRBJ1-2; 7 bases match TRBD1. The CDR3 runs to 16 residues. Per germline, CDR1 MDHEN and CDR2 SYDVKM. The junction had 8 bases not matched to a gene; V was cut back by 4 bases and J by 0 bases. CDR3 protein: CASSSSPGQTNYGYTF. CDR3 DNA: TGTGCCAGCAGTTCTTCACCGGGACAGACTAACTATGGCTACACCTTC.

The CDR3 protein is CSASHGAEQYF. The CDR3 DNA reads TGCAGTGCTAGCCACGGAGCGGAGCAGTACTTC. The chain combines TRBV20-1 with TRBJ2-7; D is unclear. The germline CDR1 and CDR2 sequences are DFQATT and SNEGSKA (reference sequence). The CDR3 sequence is 11 residues long. Trimming took 3 bases from V and 7 from J, leaving 10 bases between them.

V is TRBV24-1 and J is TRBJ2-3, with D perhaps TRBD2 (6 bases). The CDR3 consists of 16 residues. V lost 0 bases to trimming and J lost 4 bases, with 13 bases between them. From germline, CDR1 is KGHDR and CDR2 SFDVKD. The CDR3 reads CATSDLAEGRPDTQYF. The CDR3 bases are TGTGCCACCAGTGATTTGGCGGAGGGACGGCCAGATACGCAGTATTTT.

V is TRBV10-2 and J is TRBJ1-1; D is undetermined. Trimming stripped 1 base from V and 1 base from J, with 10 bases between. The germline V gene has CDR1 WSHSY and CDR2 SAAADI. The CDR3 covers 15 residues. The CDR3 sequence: CASSEWHSSNTEAFF. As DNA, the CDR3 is TGCGCCAGCAGTGAGTGGCACAGTTCGAACACTGAAGCTTTCTTT.

The chain's CDR3 is CASSRMVGRGFEETQYF. The DNA of the CDR3 is TGTGCCAGCAGCCGGATGGTTGGGAGGGGGTTTGAGGAGACCCAGTACTTC. The chain links TRBV7-9 to TRBJ2-5; D is perhaps TRBD2 (7 bases). CDR1 and CDR2 from the germline V gene are SEHNR and FQNEAQ (reference sequence). Trimming took 5 bases from V and 5 from J, leaving 24 bases between them. CDR3 size: 17 residues.

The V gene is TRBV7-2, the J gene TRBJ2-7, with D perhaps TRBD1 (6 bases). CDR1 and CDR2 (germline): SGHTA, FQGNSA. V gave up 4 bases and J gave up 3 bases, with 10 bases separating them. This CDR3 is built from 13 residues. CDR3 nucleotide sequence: TGTGCCAGCAGCTGGGGGCGTGGCTACGAGCAGTACTTC. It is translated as CASSWGRGYEQYF.

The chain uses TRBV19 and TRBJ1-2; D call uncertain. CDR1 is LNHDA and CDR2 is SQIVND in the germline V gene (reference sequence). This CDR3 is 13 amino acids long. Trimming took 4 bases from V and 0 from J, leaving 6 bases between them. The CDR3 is CASSTHANYGYTF. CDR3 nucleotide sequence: TGTGCCAGTAGTACGCATGCTAACTATGGCTACACCTTC.

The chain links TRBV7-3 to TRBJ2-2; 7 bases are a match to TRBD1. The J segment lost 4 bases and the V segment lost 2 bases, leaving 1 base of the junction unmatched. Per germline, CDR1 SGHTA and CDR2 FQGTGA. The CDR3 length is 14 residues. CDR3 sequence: CASSLGTATGELFF. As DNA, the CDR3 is TGTGCCAGCAGCTTAGGGACAGCCACCGGGGAGCTGTTTTTT.

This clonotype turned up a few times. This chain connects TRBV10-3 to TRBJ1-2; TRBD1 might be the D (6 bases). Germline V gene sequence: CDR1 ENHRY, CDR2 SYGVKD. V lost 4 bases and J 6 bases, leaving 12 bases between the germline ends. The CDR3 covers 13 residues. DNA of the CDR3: TGTGCCATCAGTGCAGGCGAGGGGGATGGCTACACCTTC. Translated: CAISAGEGDGYTF.